This TCR beta chain derives from a study of cytomegalovirus exposure and HLA in healthy donors. At the level of the study: Approximately 80 million unique TCRs from HLA-typed donors were held in an early data release. Overall study results and limits: When presence/absence was analysed, sequencing depth was taken to be roughly uniform across donors.

The PCR contained 60 Vbeta and 13 Jbeta primers. Data came from immunoSEQ multiplex PCR; TCRdb stores just in-frame clones and leaves some out. The sample holds 120,000 to 150,000 clones, approximately 84% seen once. In the case of this clone: Its antigen is not identified.

CDR3 length: 14 residues. Per germline, CDR1 SGDLS and CDR2 YYNGEE. V dropped 0 bases and J dropped 5 bases, with 11 bases sitting between them. The TCR originated in a woman in her forties in good health and CMV-seronegative. Sequenced input: PBMCs. The V and J genes are TRBV9 and TRBJ1-1; tentatively, D is TRBD1 (5 bases). The CDR3 DNA reads TGTGCCAGCAGCGTAGGGGGGGTCCGGACTGAAGCTTTCTTT. It translates to CASSVGGVRTEAFF.